A single T cell receptor beta chain is shown here with its context. Germline CDR1 reads SEHNR; CDR2 reads FQNEAQ (reference sequence). V shed 5 bases, J shed 4 bases, and the junction held 13 bases outside the gene matches. The CDR3 sequence is 16 residues long. The data are from a study of T cells in Graves' hyperthyroidism and ophthalmopathy. RNA transcripts provided the source from which TCR beta CDR3 regions were amplified. The TCR CDR3 was amplified in a first-round RT-PCR using the HTBI primer set. TCRdb called the multiplex PCR reads again in MiXCR, with one record for every CDR3 protein. In the table there are hundreds of thousands of distinct CDR3 sequences, around 40% of which are singletons.

Sequencing input: blood. The V and J genes are TRBV7-9 and TRBJ1-1, with 7 positions matching TRBD1. The sequence was obtained from a woman in her thirties or forties with Graves' hyperthyroidism. The CDR3 region has the DNA TGTGCCAGCAGCCACCTCAGGGGGGGGGATGGCACTGAAGCTTTCTTT. Amino acids: CASSHLRGGDGTEAFF.